This TCR beta chain was identified during a study of Graves' ophthalmopathy and Graves' hyperthyroidism. In regard to this clonotype: Its specificity is not known.

RNA served as the template for amplifying TCR beta CDR3 regions. First-round RT-PCR employed HTBI primers, with a second-round multiplex PCR after it. One entry per CDR3 protein, called by TCRdb with MiXCR from the multiplex PCR reads. The data contain about 1.1 million distinct CDR3 sequences, about two fifths of them singletons. CDR1 is SQVTM and CDR2 is ANQGSEA in the germline V gene. V shed 8 bases, J shed 2 bases, and the junction held 3 bases outside the gene matches. The CDR3 covers 12 residues. Study-wide points: Appearing in blood as well were most expanded thyroid clonotypes above 0.001 frequency.

The chain carries TRBV29-1 and TRBJ1-5; 7 bases map to TRBD1. This clonotype was obtained from an adult man with Graves' hyperthyroidism. Sequencing was done on a sample of peripheral blood or thyroid tissue (not recorded which). The CDR3 spells CSQGDGNQPQHF. CDR3 DNA: TGCAGCCAGGGGGACGGCAATCAGCCCCAGCATTTT.